The TCR beta chain described here comes from a study of T-cell memory formation after mild COVID-19. The CDR3 runs to 17 residues. Trimming at V came to 4 bases and at J to 2 bases, leaving 14 bases not matched to a gene. Germline V gene sequence: CDR1 DFQATT, CDR2 SNEGSKA (reference sequence). Study-wide findings and caveats: The study found contracting CD4+ clones mainly in CM and EM and contracting CD8+ clones in EMRA. Prior to infection, memory already included some responding clones, suggesting cross-reactive memory joined. Nothing showed for sure that second-wave clones peaking on day 37 were SARS-CoV-2 specific.

TCRdb independently ran MiXCR on the 5' RACE reads; one entry per CDR3 protein. The sample has 500,000 to 600,000 distinct CDR3 sequences, roughly 17% seen once. Of note for this clonotype: What it binds is unknown.

V is TRBV20-1 and J is TRBJ2-1, with 7 bases that match TRBD2. This receptor was obtained from an adult woman who had mild COVID-19 (a few samples of this study predate the infection). Cell type and time point are not known. Sequenced sample: PBMCs or a T cell subset sorted from them (not recorded which). In nucleotides, the CDR3 is TGCAGTGCTACCCACCTCGGGTCAAGCGGGACCTACAATGAGCAGTTCTTC. Translating gives CSATHLGSSGTYNEQFF.